This T cell receptor (beta chain) was recovered during a study of shared clonotypes between healthy human individuals. Study-level findings and limits: Since donors were few, the genetic and exposure-history diversity represented was limited.

Remarks on this clone: Antigen: not known.

This table comes from immunoSEQ multiplex PCR, and its TCRdb copy is limited to in-frame clones, with some not included. The sample has roughly 2.4 million clones, under 97% seen once. The clonotype originates from a man between 18 and 29 years old in good health. The sequenced sample was naive CD4+ T cells sorted from blood. The subset: CD45RA+ positively selected.

The CDR3 is CASSVTRDRAYEQYF. Written as DNA, the CDR3 is TGTGCCAGCAGTGTGACCCGGGACAGGGCTTACGAGCAGTACTTC. The gene calls are TRBV6-5 and TRBJ2-7; 9 positions match TRBD1. V was clipped by 5 bases and J by 4 bases; unmatched bases: 9. From germline, CDR1 is MNHEY and CDR2 SVGAGI. The CDR3 runs to 15 residues.